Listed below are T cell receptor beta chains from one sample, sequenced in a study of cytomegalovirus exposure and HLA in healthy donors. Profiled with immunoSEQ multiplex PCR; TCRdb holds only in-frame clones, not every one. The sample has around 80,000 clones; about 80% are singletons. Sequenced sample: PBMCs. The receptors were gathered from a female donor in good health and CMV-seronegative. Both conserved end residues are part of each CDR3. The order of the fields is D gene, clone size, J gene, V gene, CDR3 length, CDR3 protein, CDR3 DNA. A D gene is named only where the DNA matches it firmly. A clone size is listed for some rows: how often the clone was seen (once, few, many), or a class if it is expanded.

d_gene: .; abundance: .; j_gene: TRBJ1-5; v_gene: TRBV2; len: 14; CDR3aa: CASRMTGGNQPQHF; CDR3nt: TGTGCCAGCAGGATGACAGGAGGCAATCAGCCCCAGCATTTT
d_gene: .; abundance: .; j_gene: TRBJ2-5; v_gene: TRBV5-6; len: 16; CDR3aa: CASSSATTGNQETQYF; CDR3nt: TGTGCCAGCAGCTCCGCGACCACAGGGAACCAAGAGACCCAGTACTTC
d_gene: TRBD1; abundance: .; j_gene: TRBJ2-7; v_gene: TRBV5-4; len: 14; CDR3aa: CASSIDRGRQVQYF; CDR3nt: TGTGCCAGCAGTATCGACAGGGGGCGCCAAGTGCAGTACTTC
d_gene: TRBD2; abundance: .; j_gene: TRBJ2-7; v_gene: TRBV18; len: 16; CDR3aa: CASSPLSSGQSYEQYF; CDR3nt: TGTGCCAGCTCACCACTTTCTAGCGGGCAATCCTACGAGCAGTACTTC
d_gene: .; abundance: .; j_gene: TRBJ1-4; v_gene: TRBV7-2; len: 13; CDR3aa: CASSPRQLGKLFF; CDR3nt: TGTGCCAGCAGCCCGAGACAGCTTGGAAAACTGTTTTTT
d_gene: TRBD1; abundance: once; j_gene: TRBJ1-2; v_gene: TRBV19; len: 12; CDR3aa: CASSGQNYGYTF; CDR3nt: TGTGCCAGTTCGGGACAGAACTATGGCTACACCTTC
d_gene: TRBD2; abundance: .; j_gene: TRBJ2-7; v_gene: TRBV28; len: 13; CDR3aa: CASSSGLVYEQYF; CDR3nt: TGTGCCAGCAGTTCGGGACTAGTCTACGAGCAGTACTTC
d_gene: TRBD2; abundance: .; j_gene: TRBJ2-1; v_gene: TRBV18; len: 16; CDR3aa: CASSPPGGSISNEQFF; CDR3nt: TGTGCCAGCTCACCACCGGGCGGGAGCATAAGCAATGAGCAGTTCTTC
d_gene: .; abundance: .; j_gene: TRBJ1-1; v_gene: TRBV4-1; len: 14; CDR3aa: CASSTTTVNTEAFF; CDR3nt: TGCGCCAGCAGCACCACGACAGTAAACACTGAAGCTTTCTTT
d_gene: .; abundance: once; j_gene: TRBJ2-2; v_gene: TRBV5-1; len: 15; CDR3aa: CASNEGNANTGELFF; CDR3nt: TGCGCCAGCAACGAGGGTAACGCGAACACCGGGGAGCTGTTTTTT
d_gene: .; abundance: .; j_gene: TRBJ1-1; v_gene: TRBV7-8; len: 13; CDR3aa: CASSSTQGREAFF; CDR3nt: TGTGCCAGCAGCTCAACTCAGGGGCGGGAAGCTTTCTTT
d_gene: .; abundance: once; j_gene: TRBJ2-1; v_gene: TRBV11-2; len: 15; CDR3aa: CASSLDAASYNEQFF; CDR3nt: TGTGCCAGCAGCTTAGATGCGGCCTCCTACAATGAGCAGTTCTTC
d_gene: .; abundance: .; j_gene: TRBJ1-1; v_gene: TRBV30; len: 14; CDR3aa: CAWSVSGGSAEAFF; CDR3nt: TGTGCCTGGAGTGTAAGTGGGGGGAGCGCTGAAGCTTTCTTT
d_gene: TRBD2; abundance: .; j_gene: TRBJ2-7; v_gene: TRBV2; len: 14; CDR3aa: CASSGLAGPYEQYF; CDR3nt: TGTGCCAGCAGCGGACTAGCGGGCCCGTACGAGCAGTACTTC
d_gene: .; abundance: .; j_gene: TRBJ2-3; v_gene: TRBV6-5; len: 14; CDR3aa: CASRSGIPTDTQYF; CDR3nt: TGTGCCAGCAGATCAGGGATCCCCACAGATACGCAGTATTTT
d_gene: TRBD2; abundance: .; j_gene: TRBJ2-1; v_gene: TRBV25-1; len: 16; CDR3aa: CASSEAVAGWDNEQFF; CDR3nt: TGTGCCAGCAGTGAAGCGGTAGCGGGGTGGGACAATGAGCAGTTCTTC
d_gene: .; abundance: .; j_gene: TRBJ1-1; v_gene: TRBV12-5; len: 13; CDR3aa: CASGLGLATEAFF; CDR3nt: TGTGCTAGTGGTTTGGGATTGGCCACTGAAGCTTTCTTT